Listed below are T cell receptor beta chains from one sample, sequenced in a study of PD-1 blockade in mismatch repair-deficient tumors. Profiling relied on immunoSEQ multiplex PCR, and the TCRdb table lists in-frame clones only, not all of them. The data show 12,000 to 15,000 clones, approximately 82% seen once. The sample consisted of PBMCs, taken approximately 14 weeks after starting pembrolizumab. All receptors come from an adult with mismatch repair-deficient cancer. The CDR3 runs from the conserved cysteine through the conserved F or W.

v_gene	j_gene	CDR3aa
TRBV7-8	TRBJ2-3	CASSPEIADTQYF
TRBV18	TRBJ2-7	CASSPPSQYYEQYF
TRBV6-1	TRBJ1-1	CASSARTAMNTEAFF
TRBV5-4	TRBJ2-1	CASSLGGSGDEQFF
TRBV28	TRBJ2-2	CASSNTGKGIGELFF
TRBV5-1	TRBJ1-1	CASSLESQATTEAFF
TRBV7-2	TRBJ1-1	CASSLEATLAEAFF
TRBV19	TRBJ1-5	CASTIPTGGGQPQHF
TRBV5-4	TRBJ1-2	CASSSQQGANYGYTF
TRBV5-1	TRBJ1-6	CASSLGQGENSPLHF
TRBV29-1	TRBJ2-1	CSVVRTGSYEQFF
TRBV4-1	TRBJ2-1	CASSQGILARGADEQFF
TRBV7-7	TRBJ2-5	CASSWRSQETQYF
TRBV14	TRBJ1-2	CASSQTGVFHGYTF
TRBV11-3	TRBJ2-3	CASSTGTSSDTQYF
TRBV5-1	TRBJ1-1	CASSLQENTEAFF
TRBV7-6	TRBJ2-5	CASSLEGVWDQETQYF
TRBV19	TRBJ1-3	CATKTEGQLSGNTIYF
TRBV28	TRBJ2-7	CASSSGQSPNEQYF
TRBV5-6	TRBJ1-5	CASRKFRTGPDNQPQHF
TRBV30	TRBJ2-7	CAWSVPRQGIYEQYF
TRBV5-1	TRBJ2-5	CASSVGTAQETQYF
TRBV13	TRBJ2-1	CASSQIAGAVSGEQFF
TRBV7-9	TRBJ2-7	CASSPRSFYEQYF
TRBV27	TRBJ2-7	CASSSQGARRSYEQYF
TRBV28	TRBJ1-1	CASSLWDRNTEAFF
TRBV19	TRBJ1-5	CASAPRDRGGNQPQHF
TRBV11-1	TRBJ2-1	CASALRGGDNEQFF
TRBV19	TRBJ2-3	CASSKREGDTQYF
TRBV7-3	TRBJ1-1	CASSLDPQGMSGEAFF
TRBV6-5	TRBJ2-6	CASSYGGANVLTF
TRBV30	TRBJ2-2	CAWSVHRTTGELFF
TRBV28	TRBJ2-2	CASRLGGSTGELFF
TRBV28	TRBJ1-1	CASSFKTGVPEAFF
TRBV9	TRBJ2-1	CASSATGRGQFF
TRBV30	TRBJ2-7	CAWSVNSGFNEQYF
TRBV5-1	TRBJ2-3	CASSFRDRGDTQYF
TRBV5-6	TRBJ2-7	CASSGLAGVYEQYF
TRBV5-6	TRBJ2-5	CASSLVGGGRETQYF
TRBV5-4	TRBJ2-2	CASSLAGLRTGELFF
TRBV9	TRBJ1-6	CASSSRQGGNSPLHF
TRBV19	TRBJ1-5	CASSRTGGVNF
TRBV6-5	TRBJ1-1	CASSYGSGGGTEAFF
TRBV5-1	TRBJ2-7	CASSQTAPYEQYF